Shown below are 4 T cell receptor beta chains from a single sample sequenced in a study of identical twins. Via MiXCR, TCRdb re-called the 5' RACE reads, giving one row per CDR3 protein. This sample yields fewer than 900,000 distinct CDR3 sequences, of which about 20% are seen a single time; about 4.5% belongs to the top ten. This sample also appeared in a second study, on T cells expressing NK-cell markers.

Input material: PBMCs. These receptors were taken from a woman under 30 in good health.

The gene calls are TRBV20-1 and TRBJ2-3, with D unclear. CDR1 is DFQATT and CDR2 is SNEGSKA in the germline V gene (reference sequence). This CDR3 comprises 15 residues. Trimming pared 3 bases from V and 1 base from J, leaving 14 bases between. CDR3 sequence (DNA): TGCAGTGCTAGGGCCTCCGACCCAGGCACAGATACGCAGTATTTT. Translating it yields CSARASDPGTDTQYF.

The CDR3 sequence: CASSQDYSSYNEQFF. CDR3 DNA: TGCGCCAGCAGCCAAGACTATAGCTCCTACAATGAGCAGTTCTTC. This chain joins TRBV4-3 and TRBJ2-1; D gene uncertain. This CDR3 region has 15 residues. The V and J ends lost 0 bases and 0 bases respectively, with 6 bases between them. Germline V gene sequence: CDR1 LGHNA, CDR2 YSLEER.

Concerning this clonotype: A much larger clonotype is one base distant, so this may be a read error. V and J are TRBV6-2 or TRBV6-3 and TRBJ2-5, with D unresolved. Per the germline V gene, CDR1 is MNHEY and CDR2 is SVGEGT. Trimming stripped 1 base from V and 5 bases from J, with 2 bases between. CDR3 length: 11 amino acids. DNA of the CDR3: TGTGCCAGCAGTTACTGGGAGACCCAGTACTTC. Amino acids: CASSYWETQYF.

This clonotype was seen only a few times. This chain joins TRBV29-1 and TRBJ2-1; D gene uncertain. CDR3 length equals 11 residues. Germline V gene data show CDR1 as SQVTM and CDR2 as ANQGSEA. The V end lost 0 bases, the J end lost 12 bases, and 9 bases lay between the germline ends. The chain's CDR3 is CSVEEQKGQFF. The CDR3 nucleotides read TGCAGCGTTGAAGAACAGAAGGGGCAGTTCTTC.